Below, 20 T cell receptor beta chains from the same sample are listed, as sequenced in a study of CXCR3-negative and CXCR3-positive naive CD8 T cells. These receptors have no identified antigens. Study-wide results and caveats: In CXCR3-positive naive cells, the TRB CDR3s were more hydrophobic than in CXCR3-negative naive cells.

In preparing the TRB cDNA libraries, 5' RACE with UMI labels was used. For each CDR3 protein, TCRdb gives one entry from its re-call of the 5' RACE reads, without DNA. This sample's table reports about 92,000 distinct CDR3 sequences. Material for sequencing was naive CXCR3+ CD8+ T cells from blood. The subset: CD45RO-CCR7+CD27+CD95- naive CD8+ T cells expressing CXCR3 (TNR3+). These receptors originate from a human donor in good health. Some clones in this sample may be carry-over from other donors' samples.

The V and J genes are TRBV2 and TRBJ2-3; the TCRdb D gene call, TRBD2, has no DNA to confirm it. The CDR3 length is 13 residues. Germline CDR1 reads SNHLY; CDR2 reads FYNNEI. CDR3 residues: CARGLDLTDTQYF.

The chain has TRBV6-5 and TRBJ2-1; TCRdb gives TRBD2 as the D gene, but with no DNA this cannot be confirmed. The CDR3 totals 14 residues. Germline CDR1 MNHEY, CDR2 SVGAGI. CDR3 residues: CASSRAYEVEEQFF.

The gene calls are TRBV5-6 and TRBJ2-7; absent DNA, TCRdb's TRBD2 call cannot be checked. The CDR3 extends over 14 amino acids. Per germline, CDR1 SGHDT and CDR2 YYEEEE. CDR3 residues: CASSLGRGYYEQYF.

The V and J genes are TRBV7-8 and TRBJ2-7; the D call of TRBD2 rests on TCRdb alone, since no DNA is present to check it. CDR3 length equals 13 residues. From germline, CDR1 is SGHVS and CDR2 FQNEAQ. The CDR3 here is CASSLGQGGEQYF.

The chain is built from TRBV20-1 and TRBJ1-5; there is no DNA to check the TCRdb D call of TRBD1. The germline V gene has CDR1 DFQATT and CDR2 SNEGSKA (reference sequence). This CDR3 region has 17 residues. The CDR3 sequence: CSARGAGWPLSNQPQHF.

The J gene is TRBJ1-5, the V gene TRBV23-1; no DNA is available, so the TRBD1 call from TCRdb remains unchecked. TRBV23-1 is assigned to the ORF class and has an uncertain function. There are 12 residues in the CDR3. CDR3 region: CATTGSNQPQHF.

V and J are TRBV25-1 and TRBJ2-3; without DNA, the TCRdb call of TRBD1 cannot be checked. Germline-derived CDR1 and CDR2 are MGHDK and SYGVNS. The CDR3 is 16 amino acids. The CDR3 region is CASSDPPGLDPDTQYF.

The V gene is TRBV28, the J gene TRBJ1-3. Germline V lookup: CDR1 MDHEN, CDR2 SYDVKM. The CDR3 loop spans 14 amino acids. CDR3 amino acids: CASTPTSVGNTIYF.

V usage is TRBV12-3 or TRBV12-4 and J usage is TRBJ2-5. This CDR3 comprises 16 residues. The CDR3 reads CASSFRSHEVWETQYF.

V usage is TRBV6-2 or TRBV6-3 and J usage is TRBJ1-1; with no DNA, the TCRdb D assignment of TRBD1 cannot be verified. Looked up from germline, CDR1 is MNHEY and CDR2 is SVGEGT. This CDR3 comprises 14 residues. This CDR3 reads CASSSLGIDTEAFF.

The chain has TRBV6-2 or TRBV6-3 and TRBJ2-5; the D call of TRBD1 rests on TCRdb alone, since no DNA is present to check it. Germline CDR1 reads MNHEY; CDR2 reads SVGEGT. The CDR3 loop spans 17 amino acids. CDR3 sequence: CASSYRTGTGDQETQYF.

The genes are TRBV11-2 and TRBJ1-2; TCRdb outputs TRBD1, but without DNA this stays unchecked. Germline V gene lookup returns CDR1 SGHAT and CDR2 FQNNGV. This CDR3 has 15 residues. This CDR3 reads CASSLFGGGDGGYTF.

CDR3 protein: CASTPTGRVWNTEAFF. The chain joins TRBV28 to TRBJ1-1; TCRdb names TRBD1, which stays unverified in the absence of DNA. Germline assignment: CDR1 MDHEN and CDR2 SYDVKM. This CDR3 contains 16 residues.

The CDR3 reads CASSVGSYEQYF. The chain employs TRBV9 and TRBJ2-7. The CDR3 totals 12 residues. Germline V gives CDR1 SGDLS, CDR2 YYNGEE.

The J gene is TRBJ2-1, the V gene TRBV28; the D call of TRBD1 rests on TCRdb alone, since no DNA is present to check it. Germline-derived CDR1 and CDR2 are MDHEN and SYDVKM. The CDR3 loop spans 15 amino acids. This CDR3 is CARRRRDRGYNEQFF.

V gene TRBV4-3 combines with J gene TRBJ1-1; the TCRdb D gene call, TRBD1, has no DNA to confirm it. CDR1 is LGHNA and CDR2 is YSLEER in the germline V gene. The CDR3 spans 17 residues. The CDR3 reads CASSQDVVWGGNTEAFF.

The V call is TRBV7-2, the J call TRBJ2-7; checking the TCRdb D call of TRBD1 is not possible without DNA. CDR3 length equals 15 residues. Germline-derived CDR1 and CDR2 are SGHTA and FQGNSA. This CDR3 is CASSLIGQGGYEQYF. The whole variable domain, remainder taken from reference TRBV7-2 and TRBJ2-7, is GAGVSQSPSNKVTEKGKDVELRCDPISGHTALYWYRQSLGQGLEFLIYFQGNSAPDKSGLPSDRFSAERTGGSVSTLTIQRTQQEDSAVYLCASSLIGQGGYEQYFGPGTRLTVT.

The rearrangement links TRBV28 to TRBJ1-1; TCRdb lists TRBD1, though no DNA is available to test this call. The CDR3 covers 15 residues. Germline assignment: CDR1 MDHEN and CDR2 SYDVKM. The CDR3 is CASRPDRAVNTEAFF.

The CDR3 spells CASSFPRQPQHF. J is TRBJ1-5 and V is TRBV28. Germline loops: CDR1 MDHEN, CDR2 SYDVKM. This CDR3 has 12 amino acids.

V usage is TRBV6-5 and J usage is TRBJ2-3; lacking DNA, the TRBD2 call made by TCRdb goes unchecked. This CDR3 has 17 amino acids. Germline CDR1 and CDR2: MNHEY and SVGAGI. Here the CDR3 reads CASTEGLGGGPTDTQYF.